This T cell receptor beta chain was recorded in a study of blood T cell repertoires in COVID-19. Assay used: immunoSEQ multiplex PCR; TCRdb lists only in-frame clones, some missing. Among about 500,000 clones listed, 89% were seen once. Patients from Seattle were sampled longitudinally, starting during active infection. V lost 4 bases, J lost 7 bases, and 20 bases lay in between. This CDR3 contains 15 residues. Germline V lookup: CDR1 SGHRS, CDR2 YFSETQ. The V gene is TRBV5-1, the J gene TRBJ1-1, with a weak D call TRBD1 (5 bases). Sequenced input: peripheral blood. The sequence was collected from a young man with COVID-19, enrolled during active disease. The CDR3 region is CASSQLRAPGGEAFF. The DNA of the CDR3 is TGCGCCAGCAGCCAACTCCGGGCTCCGGGGGGTGAAGCTTTCTTT. Combining the CDR3 with reference TRBV5-1 and TRBJ1-1 gives the whole variable domain KAGVTQTPRYLIKTRGQQVTLSCSPISGHRSVSWYQQTPGQGLQFLFEYFSETQRNKGNFPGRFSGRQFSNSRSEMNVSTLELGDSALYLCASSQLRAPGGEAFFGQGTRLTVV.